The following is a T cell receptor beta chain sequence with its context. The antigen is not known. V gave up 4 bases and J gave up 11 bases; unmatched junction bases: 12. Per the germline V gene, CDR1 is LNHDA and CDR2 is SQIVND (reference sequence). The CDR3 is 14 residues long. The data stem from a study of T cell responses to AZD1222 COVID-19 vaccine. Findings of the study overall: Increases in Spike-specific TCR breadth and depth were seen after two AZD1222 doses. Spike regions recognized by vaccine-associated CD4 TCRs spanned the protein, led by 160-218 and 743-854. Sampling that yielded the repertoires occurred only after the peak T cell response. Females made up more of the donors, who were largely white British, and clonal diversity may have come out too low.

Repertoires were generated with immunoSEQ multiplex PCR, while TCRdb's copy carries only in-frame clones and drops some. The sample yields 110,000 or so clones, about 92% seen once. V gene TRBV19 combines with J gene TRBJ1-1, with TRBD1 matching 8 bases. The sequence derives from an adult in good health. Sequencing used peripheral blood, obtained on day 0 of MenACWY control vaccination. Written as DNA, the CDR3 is TGTGCCAGTAGTACCCCAGGGGGCGAGGTTGACGCTTTCTTT. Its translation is CASSTPGGEVDAFF.